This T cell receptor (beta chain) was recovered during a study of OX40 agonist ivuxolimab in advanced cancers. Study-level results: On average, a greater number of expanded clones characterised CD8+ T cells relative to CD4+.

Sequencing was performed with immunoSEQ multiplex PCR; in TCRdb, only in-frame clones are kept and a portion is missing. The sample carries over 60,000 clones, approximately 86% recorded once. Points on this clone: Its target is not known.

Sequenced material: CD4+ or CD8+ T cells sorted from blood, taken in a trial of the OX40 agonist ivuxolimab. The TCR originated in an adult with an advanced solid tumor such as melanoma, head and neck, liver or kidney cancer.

The CDR3 DNA reads TGTGCCAGCTCACCATCGAGGACAGGTAACACTGAAGCTTTCTTT. This encodes CASSPSRTGNTEAFF. The rearrangement uses TRBV18 and TRBJ1-1, with TRBD1 identical over 7 bases. After removal of 2 bases from V and 2 bases from J, the junction contained 5 bases not matched to a gene. This CDR3 comprises 15 residues. Per the germline V gene, CDR1 is KGHSH and CDR2 is LQKENI.